What follows are 28 T cell receptor beta chains derived from one specimen sequenced in a study of blood T cells in healthy people across ages. A second PCR, run for roughly 7 to 11 cycles, used a sample-barcoded 5' primer plus a J-beta primer mix. TCRdb re-called the 5' RACE reads with MiXCR, one entry per CDR3 protein. The sample carries hundreds of thousands of distinct CDR3 sequences, roughly two fifths recorded once. Sequences were obtained from blood. The receptor set was obtained from a man older than 75 in good health.

This clonotype came up once. The chain uses TRBV20-1 and TRBJ2-1; D could derive from TRBD1 or TRBD2 (5 bases each). V lost 4 bases, J lost 7 bases, and 8 bases lay in between. The V gene's germline CDR1 is DFQATT and CDR2 SNEGSKA (reference sequence). The CDR3 has 11 amino acids. The CDR3: CSAIEGNEQFF. The CDR3 DNA is TGCAGTGCTATAGAGGGGAATGAGCAGTTCTTC.

This clonotype was recorded a few times. V gene TRBV20-1 combines with J gene TRBJ2-5; TRBD2 is a possible D gene (6 bases). V was clipped by 3 bases and J by 2 bases, with 13 bases between them. The CDR3 is 14 residues long. Germline-derived CDR1 and CDR2 are DFQATT and SNEGSKA (reference sequence). The CDR3: CSAREGVVQETQYF. CDR3 coding DNA: TGCAGTGCTAGGGAGGGAGTCGTGCAAGAGACCCAGTACTTC.

J is TRBJ2-1 and V is TRBV6-4, with TRBD2 matching 11 bases. Unmatched junction bases numbered 0, after V lost 4 bases and J lost 4 bases. In germline, CDR1 is MRHNA, CDR2 SNTAGT. The CDR3 covers 14 residues. DNA for the CDR3: TGTGCCAGCAGTGTAGCGGGGGGGTACAATGAGCAGTTCTTC. Amino acids: CASSVAGGYNEQFF.

The genes are TRBV25-1 and TRBJ1-4, with D possibly being TRBD1 (5 bases). The CDR3 runs to 16 residues. V gave up 2 bases and J gave up 6 bases, with 16 bases separating them. CDR1 is MGHDK, CDR2 SYGVNS, per germline. The CDR3 protein is CASSEPGLGRDEKLFF. The CDR3 DNA reads as TGTGCCAGCAGTGAACCGGGACTTGGAAGGGATGAAAAACTGTTTTTT.

This clonotype has just a few counts. V is TRBV3-1 and J is TRBJ2-7, with D unclear. The germline CDR1 and CDR2 sequences are LGHDT and YNNKEL (reference sequence). Between the trimmed V and J ends, which lost 5 bases and 0 bases, there was a span of 14 bases. The CDR3 runs 15 residues. The CDR3 DNA is TGTGCCAGCAGCACCCGGTACTCGAGCTCCTACGAGCAGTACTTC. Translating gives CASSTRYSSSYEQYF.

The chain is built from TRBV15 and TRBJ1-5; D is uncertain. The germline V gene has CDR1 LNHNV and CDR2 YYDKDF (reference sequence). The CDR3 has 12 amino acids. V was cut by 2 bases and J by 4 bases, with 3 bases left in between. In nucleotides, the CDR3 is TGTGCCACCAGCAGACCTAATCAGCCCCAGCATTTT. Translating gives CATSRPNQPQHF.

This clonotype showed up many times. The chain is built from TRBV12-3 or TRBV12-4 and TRBJ2-7; 11 nucleotides align to TRBD2. V shed 4 bases, J shed 3 bases, and the junction held 2 bases outside the gene matches. The CDR3 consists of 14 residues. CDR3 sequence reads: CASSSSGRFYEQYF. The CDR3 coding sequence is TGTGCCAGCAGTTCTAGCGGGAGGTTCTACGAGCAGTACTTC.

V gene TRBV20-1 combines with J gene TRBJ1-5; D is ambiguous. Trimming left V 6 bases short and J 2 bases short, with 8 bases between. From germline, CDR1 is DFQATT and CDR2 SNEGSKA (reference sequence). CDR3 size: 12 residues. CDR3 in amino acids: CSATHGNQPQHF. CDR3 DNA: TGCAGTGCCACCCACGGCAATCAGCCCCAGCATTTT.

This clonotype was seen a handful of times. V and J are TRBV4-3 and TRBJ1-5; D gene unclear. CDR3 size: 13 residues. Between the trimmed V and J ends, which lost 3 bases and 5 bases, there was a span of 8 bases. Germline lookup yields CDR1 LGHNA and CDR2 YSLEER. The CDR3 sequence: CASSQSQDQPQHF. CDR3 coding DNA: TGCGCCAGCAGCCAGTCTCAAGATCAGCCCCAGCATTTT.

The gene calls are TRBV25-1 and TRBJ2-4, with 10 nucleotides matching TRBD2. CDR1 MGHDK and CDR2 SYGVNS come from the germline V gene. This CDR3 has 15 amino acids. V trimming: 3 bases; J trimming: 13 bases; junction bases outside the gene matches: 12. The CDR3 region is CASSDPTSGKGEQYF. CDR3 sequence (DNA): TGTGCCAGCAGTGATCCCACTAGCGGGAAAGGTGAGCAGTACTTC.

This clonotype was detected only a few times. The chain is built from TRBV25-1 and TRBJ1-1; D may be TRBD1 (6 bases). CDR3 length: 19 residues. The V and J ends lost 7 bases and 1 base respectively, with 28 bases between them. CDR1 MGHDK and CDR2 SYGVNS come from the germline V gene. This CDR3 is CASIQSYQGRGAKNTEAFF. The CDR3 DNA reads TGTGCCAGCATCCAATCCTACCAGGGGAGAGGTGCCAAGAACACTGAAGCTTTCTTT.

V usage is TRBV28 and J usage is TRBJ2-4, with D possibly matching TRBD2 (5 bases). This CDR3 is built from 15 residues. Germline lookup yields CDR1 MDHEN and CDR2 SYDVKM. V was cut by 5 bases and J by 6 bases, with 17 bases left in between. The CDR3 DNA reads TGTGCCAGCAGTCAAGGGATCCAACTAGTAAACATTCAGTACTTC. Protein sequence: CASSQGIQLVNIQYF.

This clonotype was found a few times. This chain connects TRBV28 to TRBJ1-2; a weak D match, TRBD1 (6 bases). Trimming took 4 bases from V and 4 from J, leaving 16 bases between them. The germline V gene has CDR1 MDHEN and CDR2 SYDVKM. CDR3 length: 15 amino acids. The CDR3 nucleotides are TGTGCCAGCAGTTATTCCCTGGGGGCCCGCTATGGCTACACCTTC. Amino acids: CASSYSLGARYGYTF.

V gene TRBV5-1 combines with J gene TRBJ2-1; D possibly corresponds to TRBD2 (6 bases). The DNA end favors TRBJ2-7, so the J call may be wrong. The CDR3 is 15 residues long. The germline V gene encodes CDR1 SGHRS and CDR2 YFSETQ. The chain's CDR3 is CASSLDGDSYNEQYF. Written as DNA, the CDR3 is TGCGCCAGCAGCTTGGACGGGGACTCCTACAATGAGCAGTACTTC.

This clonotype was observed a handful of times. V is TRBV7-2 and J is TRBJ1-1, with 9 bases lining up with TRBD1. Trimming at V came to 4 bases and at J to 5 bases, leaving 5 bases not matched to a gene. The CDR3 extends over 14 amino acids. Germline V lookup: CDR1 SGHTA, CDR2 FQGNSA. The DNA of the CDR3 is TGTGCCAGCAGCTGGGGACAGGGACTTACTGAAGCTTTCTTT. Protein sequence: CASSWGQGLTEAFF.

This clonotype showed up just a few times. This rearrangement joins TRBV6-5 to TRBJ2-1; TRBD2 matches 15 bases. The CDR3 totals 14 residues. V lost 7 bases, J lost 15 bases, and 10 bases stayed unmatched. The germline V gene has CDR1 MNHEY and CDR2 SVGAGI. The CDR3 protein is CASNPGLAGGPAFF. For the CDR3, the DNA is TGTGCCAGCAACCCAGGACTAGCGGGGGGGCCGGCGTTCTTC.

This sequence joins TRBV19 and TRBJ1-2; D is uncertain. CDR1 is LNHDA, CDR2 SQIVND, per germline (reference sequence). Trimming pared 5 bases from V and 3 bases from J, leaving 7 bases between. The length of the CDR3 is 12 residues. The CDR3 DNA is TGTGCCAGTAGTTTCCGGGACTATGGCTACACCTTC. Translation: CASSFRDYGYTF.

This chain uses TRBV6-5 with TRBJ2-3, with 7 bases matching TRBD1. The germline V gene has CDR1 MNHEY and CDR2 SVGAGI. V lost 6 bases to trimming and J lost 0 bases; unmatched junction nucleotides: 9. CDR3 length: 16 residues. CDR3 coding DNA: TGTGCCAGCAGATTACATGGGACAGCTAGCACAGATACGCAGTATTTT. It codes for CASRLHGTASTDTQYF.

This clonotype was observed a handful of times. This chain uses TRBV6-2 or TRBV6-3 with TRBJ2-1; tentatively, D is TRBD1 (6 bases). The V and J ends lost 0 bases and 5 bases respectively, with 14 bases between them. The CDR3 sequence is 16 residues long. Germline values: CDR1 MNHEY, CDR2 SVGEGT. The CDR3 loop reads CASSYSRGTTNNEQFF. The DNA for the CDR3 is TGTGCCAGCAGTTACTCGAGGGGGACAACCAACAATGAGCAGTTCTTC.

Many counts were recorded for this clonotype. CDR3 sequence reads: CASSQDDVDGTDTQYF. The CDR3 region has the DNA TGCGCCAGCAGCCAAGATGACGTTGATGGCACAGATACGCAGTATTTT. This chain joins TRBV4-3 and TRBJ2-3; D call uncertain. The germline V and J ends were trimmed by 0 bases and 1 base, with 11 bases remaining between them. CDR1 is LGHNA, CDR2 YSLEER, per germline. This CDR3 has 16 amino acids.

The chain combines TRBV4-1 with TRBJ2-1, with D tentatively TRBD1 (6 bases). The CDR3 sequence is 13 residues long. Deletions cut 2 bases from V and 8 bases from J, with 10 bases between. Germline lookup yields CDR1 MGHRA and CDR2 YSYEKL. The DNA of the CDR3 is TGCGCCAGCAGCCAAAATCAGGGGCATGAGCAGTTCTTC. Protein product: CASSQNQGHEQFF.

The gene calls are TRBV7-2 and TRBJ2-1, with 16 bases fitting TRBD2. Germline lookup yields CDR1 SGHTA and CDR2 FQGNSA. V was clipped by 5 bases and J by 8 bases; unmatched bases: 9. This CDR3 spans 17 amino acids. CDR3 sequence (DNA): TGTGCCAGCAGCGAATCGGGACTAGCGGGAGGGCAGGATGAGCAGTTCTTC. Protein: CASSESGLAGGQDEQFF.

This sequence joins TRBV3-1 and TRBJ2-4; D call uncertain. The end of the DNA is better explained by TRBJ2-7, so the J call may be wrong. Germline CDR1 is LGHDT and CDR2 is YNNKEL (reference sequence). This CDR3 is 15 amino acids long. CDR3 protein: CASSQLGVLGYEQYF. The CDR3 DNA sequence: TGTGCCAGCAGCCAATTGGGCGTCTTGGGATACGAGCAGTACTTC.

The chain couples TRBV18 to TRBJ2-1; 10 bases agree with TRBD2. With 1 base clipped from V and 6 bases from J, the junction kept 9 bases outside the gene matches. The CDR3 extends over 17 amino acids. CDR1 and CDR2 (germline): KGHSH, LQKENI. CDR3 loop: CASSPRASGSPANEQFF. The CDR3 DNA sequence: TGTGCCAGCTCACCACGGGCTAGCGGGAGTCCGGCCAATGAGCAGTTCTTC.

The CDR3 DNA follows: TGCGCCAGCAGCTTGGTTTGGGGTTCCCTAAACACCGGGGAGCTGTTTTTT. Its protein is CASSLVWGSLNTGELFF. The V call is TRBV5-1, the J call TRBJ2-2; D remains ambiguous. The germline CDR1 and CDR2 sequences are SGHRS and YFSETQ. V lost 0 bases and J 2 bases, leaving 14 bases between the germline ends. CDR3 length: 17 amino acids. Using reference TRBV5-1 and TRBJ2-2 for the parts outside the CDR3, the full variable domain is KAGVTQTPRYLIKTRGQQVTLSCSPISGHRSVSWYQQTPGQGLQFLFEYFSETQRNKGNFPGRFSGRQFSNSRSEMNVSTLELGDSALYLCASSLVWGSLNTGELFFGEGSRLTVL.

The sample holds a few counts of this clonotype. The gene calls are TRBV6-2 or TRBV6-3 and TRBJ2-7, with D perhaps matching TRBD1 or TRBD2 (6 bases each). The germline CDR1 and CDR2 sequences are MNHEY and SVGEGT. The CDR3 has 11 amino acids. Between the trimmed V and J ends, which lost 7 bases and 7 bases, there was a span of 11 bases. The CDR3 is CASNRGHEQYF. CDR3 nucleotide sequence: TGTGCCAGCAACCGGGGGCATGAGCAGTACTTC.

This clonotype was seen only a few times. This chain joins TRBV28 and TRBJ2-7; D unclear. The CDR3 loop spans 11 amino acids. From germline, CDR1 is MDHEN and CDR2 SYDVKM. The ends were cut back, 5 bases at V and 5 bases at J, with 7 bases in the middle. In DNA, the CDR3 is TGTGCCAGCAGTGGCTGGGACGAGCAGTACTTC. Translated: CASSGWDEQYF.

The rearrangement links TRBV6-5 to TRBJ2-7; D is undetermined. Germline CDR1 and CDR2: MNHEY and SVGAGI. The CDR3 totals 15 residues. Trimming left V 0 bases short and J 6 bases short, with 15 bases between. The CDR3, as DNA: TGTGCCAGCAGTTACTCTGGTACTGCACCCTGCGAGCAGTACTTC. This translates into CASSYSGTAPCEQYF.